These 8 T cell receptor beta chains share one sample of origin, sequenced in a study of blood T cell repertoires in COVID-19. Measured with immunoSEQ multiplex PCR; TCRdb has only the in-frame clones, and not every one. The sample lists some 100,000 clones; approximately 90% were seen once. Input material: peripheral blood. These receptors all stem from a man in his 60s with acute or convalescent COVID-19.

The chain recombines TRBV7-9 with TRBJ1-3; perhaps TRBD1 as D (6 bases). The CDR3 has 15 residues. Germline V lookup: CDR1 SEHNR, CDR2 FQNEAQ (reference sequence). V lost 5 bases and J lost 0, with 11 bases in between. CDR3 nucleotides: TGTGCCAGCAGCCCGGTGGACAGCTCTGGAAACACCATATATTTT. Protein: CASSPVDSSGNTIYF.

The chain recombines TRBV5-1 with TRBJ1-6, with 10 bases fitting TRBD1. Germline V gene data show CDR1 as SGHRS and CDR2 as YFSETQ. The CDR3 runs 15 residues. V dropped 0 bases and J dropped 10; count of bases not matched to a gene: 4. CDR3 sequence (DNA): TGCGCCAGCAGCTTGGGACAGGGGGCAGAATCACCCCTCCACTTT. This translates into CASSLGQGAESPLHF.

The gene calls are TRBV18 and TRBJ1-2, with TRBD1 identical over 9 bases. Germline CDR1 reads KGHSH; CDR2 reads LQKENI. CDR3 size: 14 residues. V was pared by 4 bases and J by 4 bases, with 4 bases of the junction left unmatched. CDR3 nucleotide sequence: TGTGCCAGCTCACAGGGACAGGGTGTCTATGGCTACACCTTC. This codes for CASSQGQGVYGYTF.

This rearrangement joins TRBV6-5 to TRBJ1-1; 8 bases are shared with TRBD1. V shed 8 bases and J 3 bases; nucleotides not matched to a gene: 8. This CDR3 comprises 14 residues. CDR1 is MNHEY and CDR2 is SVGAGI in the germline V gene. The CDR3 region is CASGRDRRDTEAFF. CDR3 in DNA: TGTGCCAGCGGGCGGGACAGGCGGGACACTGAAGCTTTCTTT.

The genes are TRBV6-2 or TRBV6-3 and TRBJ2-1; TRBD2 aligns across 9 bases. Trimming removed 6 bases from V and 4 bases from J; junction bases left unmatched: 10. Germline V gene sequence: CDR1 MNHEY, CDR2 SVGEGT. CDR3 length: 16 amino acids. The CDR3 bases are TGTGCCAGCAGCTCCCCTCCGGGACTAGCATACAATGAGCAGTTCTTC. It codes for CASSSPPGLAYNEQFF.

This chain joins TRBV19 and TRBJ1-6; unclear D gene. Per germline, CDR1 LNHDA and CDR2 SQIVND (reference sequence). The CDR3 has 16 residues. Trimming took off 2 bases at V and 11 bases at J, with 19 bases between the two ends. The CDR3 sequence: CASSIKEVSSATPLHF. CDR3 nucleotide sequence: TGTGCCAGTAGTATAAAGGAGGTCAGTTCGGCGACACCCCTCCACTTT.

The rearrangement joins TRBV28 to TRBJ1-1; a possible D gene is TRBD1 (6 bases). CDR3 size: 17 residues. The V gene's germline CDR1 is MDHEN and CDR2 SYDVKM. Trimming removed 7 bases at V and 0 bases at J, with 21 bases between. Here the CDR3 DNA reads TGTGCCAGCACGATGGTCGGTGGGGGCCTAGTGAACACTGAAGCTTTCTTT. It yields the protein CASTMVGGGLVNTEAFF.

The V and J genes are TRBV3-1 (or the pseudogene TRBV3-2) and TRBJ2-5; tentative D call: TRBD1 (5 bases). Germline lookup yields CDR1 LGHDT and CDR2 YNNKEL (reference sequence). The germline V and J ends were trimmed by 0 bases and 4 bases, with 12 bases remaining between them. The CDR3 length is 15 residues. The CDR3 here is CASSQDARVGETQYF. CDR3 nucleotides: TGTGCCAGCAGCCAAGACGCCAGGGTAGGAGAGACCCAGTACTTC.